This TCR beta chain originates from a study of beta chain features in type 1 diabetes (dated by TCRdb to 2017 to 2018). Looking at the study overall: No differences in mean age, gender distribution, total cell number or subset yield were found between patients and healthy donors. A total of 100 million to 110 million sorted cells were examined across all samples, and a strong correlation was observed between cell number per subset and RNA yield. The study compared TCRB repertoires of sorted circulating CD4+ T cell subsets between recently diagnosed type 1 diabetes patients and matched healthy donors. Naive and central memory subsets were obtained from all 30 or so donors, but regulatory and stem cell-like memory subsets were isolated from only 8 patients and 8 healthy donors. What the authors observed across the whole study: Because the HLA sub-analyses included only small numbers of individuals, any influence of HLA type on TCRB rearrangement was left unresolved. Sequencing cDNA rather than genomic DNA could over-represent highly expressing activated cells, although activation and CD3 levels did not differ between groups. In all four CD4+ subsets, TCRB CDR3 length was moderately but significantly shorter in type 1 diabetes patients. Shorter templates might be favored by PCR, yet because patient and control samples were amplified and corrected together, any such skew would affect both groups equally. Fewer insertions and more nucleotide deletions at VDJ recombination sites were observed in patients with type 1 diabetes, implying thymic rearrangement abnormalities. Naive, central memory and regulatory TCRB repertoires appeared to be more alike among patients than among healthy donors.

Including cysteine and phenylalanine, the CDR3 has 15 amino acids. Only the CDR3 part of the read is kept: 45 bases, read in frame from the first base. At the junction V is shortened by 1 base and J by 2 bases, with 12 bases in between. Looking up the germline V gene yields CDR1 SGHTA and CDR2 FQGNSA. All of the isolated RNA was reverse transcribed with the High Capacity cDNA Reverse Transcription Kit, so expressed TCRB transcripts were sequenced. Naive, central memory and regulatory T cell samples underwent deep immunoSEQ sequencing, averaging approximately 3.3 million total reads per sample. After sorted cells were lysed in RLT buffer, RNA was extracted with DNase-treated RNeasy Micro or Mini kits, with the choice depending on cell number. To prevent cross-contamination, every cell subset was processed on its own, while patient and healthy donor samples were processed together. TCRB sequences were amplified from cDNA with the immunoSEQ multiplex PCR, producing 87-bp fragments spanning the CDR3 region. Amplicons were sequenced on the Illumina HiSeq platform. Turning to the authors' computational methods: PCR bias was corrected computationally using synthetic template baselines, and reads within Hamming distance 2 were collapsed, with unmergeable singletons discarded. By aligning reads against IMGT, V, D and J genes, CDR3 length, and insertions or deletions at six rearrangement sites were assigned. Within each subset, clonotype counts were normalized to sorted cell number, and only after that were true diversity and Gini coefficients computed with the tcR R package. Repertoire sharing was quantified using the overlap coefficient calculated on TCRB nucleotide sequences. The immuneACCESS repertoire file appears here via TCRdb, limited to in-frame rearrangements. These files lack a portion of the clones; in checked studies, under half of the deficit traces to unresolved V genes, and the cause of the others is not known. V, J and clone size are taken as reported in that table, and D and trimming were inferred from the DNA itself. The sample yields around 150,000 clones; roughly 8% were counted once. The ten largest clones add up to about 0.5% of the sample.

The table lists this clone with a few counts. The target of this receptor is not known. It has no much larger one-base neighbor in the sample; base qualities were not kept. A single peripheral blood draw of about 116 mL on average was collected from each donor into heparinised tubes. A BD FACSAria II was used to sort naive, central memory, regulatory and stem cell-like memory CD4+ T cells with a panel that included CD45RO, CCR7, CD25, CD127, CD95 and CD27. A purity above 98% was achieved for all sorted populations. PBMCs were isolated immediately by Lymphoprep density gradient centrifugation and stained directly without culture. So that batch effects would be minimized, each experiment stained and sorted samples in pairs, pairing one healthy donor with one patient.

This TCR was recovered from a woman aged 18-35 years with type 1 diabetes. Sequencing was done on a sample of central memory CD4+ T cells from blood. The V and J genes are TRBV7-2 and TRBJ2-7, with TRBD2 as a weak D call on 6 bases. The bases are TGTGCCAGCAGCTTAGTCCAGGGACTGCCCTACGAGCAGTACTTC. This encodes CASSLVQGLPYEQYF. The reference TRBV7-2 and TRBJ2-7 proteins fill in what lies around the CDR3, so the full variable domain reads GAGVSQSPSNKVTEKGKDVELRCDPISGHTALYWYRQSLGQGLEFLIYFQGNSAPDKSGLPSDRFSAERTGGSVSTLTIQRTQQEDSAVYLCASSLVQGLPYEQYFGPGTRLTVT.